The clone carrying this T cell receptor (beta chain) was counted between two and nine times. The antigen is not known. The CDR3 contains 14 residues. CDR1 is MNHNS and CDR2 is SASEGT in the germline V gene. V was cut by 2 bases and J by 10 bases, with 15 bases left in between. These data originate in a study of T cells after yellow fever vaccination. They built TCR cDNA with 5'RACE template switching, a step that put in a universal primer site and UMIs. Via MiXCR, TCRdb re-called the 5' RACE reads, giving one row per CDR3 protein. The table has 450,000 to 650,000 distinct CDR3 sequences, approximately 12% seen once. Study observations and caveats: Subsequent to the booster, the majority of primary-vaccination clones reappeared (around 97% CD4, 85% to 90% CD8).

Sequenced material: PBMCs, taken on the day of the yellow fever booster vaccination. V gene TRBV6-1 combines with J gene TRBJ1-5; D not certain. The sequence came from a young man who received the YFV17D yellow fever vaccine. CDR3 coding DNA: TGTGCCAGCAGTGAACCTACAAGTAGCCACCCCCAGCATTTT. Protein sequence: CASSEPTSSHPQHF.